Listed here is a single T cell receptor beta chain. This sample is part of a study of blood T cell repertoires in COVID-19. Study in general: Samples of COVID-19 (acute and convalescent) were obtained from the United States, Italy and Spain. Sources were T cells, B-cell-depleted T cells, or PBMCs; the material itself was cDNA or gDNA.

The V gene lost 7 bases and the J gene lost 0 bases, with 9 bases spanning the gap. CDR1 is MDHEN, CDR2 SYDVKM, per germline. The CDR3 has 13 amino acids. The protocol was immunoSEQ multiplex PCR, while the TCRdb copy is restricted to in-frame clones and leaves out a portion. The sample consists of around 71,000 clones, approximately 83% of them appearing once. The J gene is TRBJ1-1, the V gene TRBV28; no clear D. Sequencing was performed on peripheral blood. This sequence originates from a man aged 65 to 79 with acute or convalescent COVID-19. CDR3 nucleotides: TGTGCCAGCAAGACTTCTGTGAACACTGAAGCTTTCTTT. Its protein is CASKTSVNTEAFF.